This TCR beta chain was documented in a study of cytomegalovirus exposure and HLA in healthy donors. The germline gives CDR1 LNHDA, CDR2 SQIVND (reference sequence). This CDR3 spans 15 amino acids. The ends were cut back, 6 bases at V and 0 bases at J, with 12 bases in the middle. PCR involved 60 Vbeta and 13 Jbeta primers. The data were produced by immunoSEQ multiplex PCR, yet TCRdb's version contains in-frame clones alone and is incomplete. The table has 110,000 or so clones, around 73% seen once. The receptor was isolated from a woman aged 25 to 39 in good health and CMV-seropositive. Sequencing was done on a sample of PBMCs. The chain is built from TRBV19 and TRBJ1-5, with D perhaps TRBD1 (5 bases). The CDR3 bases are TGTGCCAGTAGCAGGACAAAGAATAGCAATCAGCCCCAGCATTTT. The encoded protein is CASSRTKNSNQPQHF.